The text below deals with one TCR beta chain. The sample originates from a study of T cell responses to AZD1222 COVID-19 vaccine. Using immunoSEQ multiplex PCR, the repertoire was profiled, and TCRdb retains in-frame clones only, with some absent. This table has 110,000 to 150,000 clones, about 91% appearing once. Trimming removed 5 bases at V and 5 bases at J, with 16 bases between. This CDR3 has 15 amino acids. Germline V gene lookup returns CDR1 SGHTA and CDR2 FQGNSA. The clonotype comes from an adult in good health. The sample was peripheral blood, taken on day 0 of AZD1222 vaccination. This sequence joins TRBV7-2 and TRBJ2-1; no clear D gene. CDR3 region: CASSPLPDTHNEQFF. As DNA, the CDR3 is TGTGCCAGCAGCCCCCTCCCAGATACCCACAATGAGCAGTTCTTC.